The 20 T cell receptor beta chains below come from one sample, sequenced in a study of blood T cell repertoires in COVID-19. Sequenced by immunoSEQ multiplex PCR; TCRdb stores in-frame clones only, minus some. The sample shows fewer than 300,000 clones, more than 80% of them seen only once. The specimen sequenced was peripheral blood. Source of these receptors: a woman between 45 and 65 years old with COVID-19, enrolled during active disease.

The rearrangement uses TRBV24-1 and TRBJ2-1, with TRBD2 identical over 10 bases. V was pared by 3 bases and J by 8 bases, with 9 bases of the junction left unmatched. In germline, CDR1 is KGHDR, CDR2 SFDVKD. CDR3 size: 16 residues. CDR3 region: CATSDPGLAPGDEQFF. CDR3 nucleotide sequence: TGTGCCACCAGTGATCCGGGACTAGCGCCGGGGGATGAGCAGTTCTTC.

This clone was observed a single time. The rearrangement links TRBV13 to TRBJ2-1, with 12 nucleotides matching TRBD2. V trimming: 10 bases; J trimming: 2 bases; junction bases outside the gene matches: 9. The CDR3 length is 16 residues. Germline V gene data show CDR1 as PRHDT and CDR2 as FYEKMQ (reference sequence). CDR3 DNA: TGTGCCACCCGGACTAGCGGGAACTCCCCCTACAATGAGCAGTTCTTC. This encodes CATRTSGNSPYNEQFF.

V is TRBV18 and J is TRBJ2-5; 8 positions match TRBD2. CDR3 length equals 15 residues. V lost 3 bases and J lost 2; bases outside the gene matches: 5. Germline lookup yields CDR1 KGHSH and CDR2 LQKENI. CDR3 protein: CASSPLSSGQETQYF. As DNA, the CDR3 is TGTGCCAGCTCACCGCTCTCTAGCGGGCAAGAGACCCAGTACTTC. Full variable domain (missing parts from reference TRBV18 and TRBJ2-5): NAGVMQNPRHLVRRRGQEARLRCSPMKGHSHVYWYRQLPEEGLKFMVYLQKENIIDESGMPKERFSAEFPKEGPSILRIQQVVRGDSAAYFCASSPLSSGQETQYFGPGTRLLVL.

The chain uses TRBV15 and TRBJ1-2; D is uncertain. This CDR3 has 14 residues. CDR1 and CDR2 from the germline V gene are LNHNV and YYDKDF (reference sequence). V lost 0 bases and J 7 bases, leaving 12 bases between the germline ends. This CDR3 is CATSRDYKEIGYTF. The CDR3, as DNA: TGTGCCACCAGCAGAGATTATAAGGAGATTGGCTACACCTTC.

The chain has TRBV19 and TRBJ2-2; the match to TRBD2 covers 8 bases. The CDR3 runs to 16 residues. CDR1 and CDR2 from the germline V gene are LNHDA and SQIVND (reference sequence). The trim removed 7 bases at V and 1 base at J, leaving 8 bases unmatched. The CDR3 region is CASTTLSGRNTGELFF. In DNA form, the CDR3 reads TGTGCCAGTACCACGCTCAGCGGGAGGAACACCGGGGAGCTGTTTTTT.

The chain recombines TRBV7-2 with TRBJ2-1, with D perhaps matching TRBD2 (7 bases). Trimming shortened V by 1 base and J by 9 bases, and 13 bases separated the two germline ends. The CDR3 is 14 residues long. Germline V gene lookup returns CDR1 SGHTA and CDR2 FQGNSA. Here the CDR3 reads CASSLVGGGVEQFF. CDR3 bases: TGTGCCAGCAGCTTAGTAGGGGGAGGGGTTGAGCAGTTCTTC.

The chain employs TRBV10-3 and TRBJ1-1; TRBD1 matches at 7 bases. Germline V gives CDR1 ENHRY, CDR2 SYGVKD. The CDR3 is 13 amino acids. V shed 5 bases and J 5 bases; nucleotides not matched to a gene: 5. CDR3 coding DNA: TGTGCCATCAGTTCCCAGGGGGAGACTGAAGCTTTCTTT. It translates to CAISSQGETEAFF.

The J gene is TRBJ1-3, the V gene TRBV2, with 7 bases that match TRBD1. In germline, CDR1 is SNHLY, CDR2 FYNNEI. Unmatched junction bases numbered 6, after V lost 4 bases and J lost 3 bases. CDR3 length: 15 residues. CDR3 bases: TGTGCCAGCAGTGGAGAGACAGGGTATGGAAACACCATATATTTT. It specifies CASSGETGYGNTIYF.

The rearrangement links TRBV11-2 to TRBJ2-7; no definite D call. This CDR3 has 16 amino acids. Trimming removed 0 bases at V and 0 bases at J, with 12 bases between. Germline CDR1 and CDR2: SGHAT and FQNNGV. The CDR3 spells CASSLERKPSSYEQYF. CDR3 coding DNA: TGTGCCAGCAGCTTAGAAAGGAAACCTAGCTCCTACGAGCAGTACTTC.

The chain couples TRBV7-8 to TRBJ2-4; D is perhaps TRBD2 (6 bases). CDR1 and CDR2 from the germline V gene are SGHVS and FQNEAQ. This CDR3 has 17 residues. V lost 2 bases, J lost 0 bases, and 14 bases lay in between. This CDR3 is CASSLRENPLAKNIQYF. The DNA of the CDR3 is TGTGCCAGCAGCTTACGGGAGAACCCTTTAGCCAAAAACATTCAGTACTTC.

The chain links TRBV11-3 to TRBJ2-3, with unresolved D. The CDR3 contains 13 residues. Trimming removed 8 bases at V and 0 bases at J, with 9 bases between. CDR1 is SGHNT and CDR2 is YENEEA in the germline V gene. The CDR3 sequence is CASDTTSTDTQYF. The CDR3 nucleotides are TGTGCCAGCGATACAACCAGCACAGATACGCAGTATTTT.

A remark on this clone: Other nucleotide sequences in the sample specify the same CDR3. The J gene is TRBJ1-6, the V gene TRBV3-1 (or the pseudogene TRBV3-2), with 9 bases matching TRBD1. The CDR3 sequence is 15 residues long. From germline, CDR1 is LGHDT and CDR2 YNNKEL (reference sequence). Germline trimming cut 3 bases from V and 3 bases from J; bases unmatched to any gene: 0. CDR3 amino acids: CASSQGQGYNSPLHF. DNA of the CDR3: TGTGCCAGCAGCCAGGGACAGGGCTATAATTCACCCCTCCACTTT.

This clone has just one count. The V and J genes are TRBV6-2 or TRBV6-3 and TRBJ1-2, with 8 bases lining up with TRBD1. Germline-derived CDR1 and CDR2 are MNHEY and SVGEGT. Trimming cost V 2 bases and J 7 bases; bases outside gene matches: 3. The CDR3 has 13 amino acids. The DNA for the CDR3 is TGTGCCAGCAGTTACAGGACAGGGAGTGGCTACACCTTC. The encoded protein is CASSYRTGSGYTF.

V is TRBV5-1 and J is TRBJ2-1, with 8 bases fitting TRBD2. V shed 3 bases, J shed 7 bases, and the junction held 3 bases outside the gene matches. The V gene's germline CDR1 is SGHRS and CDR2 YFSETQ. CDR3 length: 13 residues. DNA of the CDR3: TGCGCCAGCAGCTCCCCGGGGGGGAATGAGCAGTTCTTC. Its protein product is CASSSPGGNEQFF.

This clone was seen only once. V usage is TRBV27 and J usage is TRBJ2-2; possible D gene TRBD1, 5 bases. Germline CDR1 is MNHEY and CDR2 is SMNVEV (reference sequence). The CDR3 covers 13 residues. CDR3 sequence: CATQGLVTGELFF. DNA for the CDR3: TGTGCGACGCAGGGATTGGTCACCGGGGAGCTGTTTTTT.

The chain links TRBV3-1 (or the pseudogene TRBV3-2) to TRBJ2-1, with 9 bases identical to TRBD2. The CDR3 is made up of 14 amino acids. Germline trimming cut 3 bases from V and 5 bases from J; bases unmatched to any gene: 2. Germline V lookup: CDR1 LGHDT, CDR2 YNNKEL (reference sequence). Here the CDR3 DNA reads TGTGCCAGCAGCCAGTCTAGCGGGGACAATGAGCAGTTCTTC. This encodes CASSQSSGDNEQFF.

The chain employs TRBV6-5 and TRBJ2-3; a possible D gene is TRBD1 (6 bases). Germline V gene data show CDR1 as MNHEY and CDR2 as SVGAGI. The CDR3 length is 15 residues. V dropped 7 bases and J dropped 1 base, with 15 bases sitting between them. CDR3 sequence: CASTSDRTRTDTQYF. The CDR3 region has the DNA TGTGCCAGCACCTCCGACAGGACCCGCACAGATACGCAGTATTTT.

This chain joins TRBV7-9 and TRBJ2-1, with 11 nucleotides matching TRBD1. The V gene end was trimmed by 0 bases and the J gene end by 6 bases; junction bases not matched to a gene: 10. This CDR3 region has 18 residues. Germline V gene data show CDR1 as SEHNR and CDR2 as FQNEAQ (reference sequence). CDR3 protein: CASSLAPLRDRGINEQFF. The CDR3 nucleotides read TGTGCCAGCAGCTTAGCACCCCTCCGGGACAGGGGGATCAATGAGCAGTTCTTC.

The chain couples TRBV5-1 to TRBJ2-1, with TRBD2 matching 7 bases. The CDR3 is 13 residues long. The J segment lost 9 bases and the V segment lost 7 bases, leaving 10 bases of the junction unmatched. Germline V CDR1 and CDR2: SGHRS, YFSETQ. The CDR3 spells CASRPSAGVEQFF. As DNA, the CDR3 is TGCGCCAGCCGGCCCTCGGCGGGAGTTGAGCAGTTCTTC.

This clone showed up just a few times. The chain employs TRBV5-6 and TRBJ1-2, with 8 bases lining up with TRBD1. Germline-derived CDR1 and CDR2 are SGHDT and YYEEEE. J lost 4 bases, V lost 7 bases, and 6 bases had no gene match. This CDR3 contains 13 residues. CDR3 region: CASRVDRAYGYTF. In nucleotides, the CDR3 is TGTGCCAGCCGGGTGGACAGGGCCTATGGCTACACCTTC.